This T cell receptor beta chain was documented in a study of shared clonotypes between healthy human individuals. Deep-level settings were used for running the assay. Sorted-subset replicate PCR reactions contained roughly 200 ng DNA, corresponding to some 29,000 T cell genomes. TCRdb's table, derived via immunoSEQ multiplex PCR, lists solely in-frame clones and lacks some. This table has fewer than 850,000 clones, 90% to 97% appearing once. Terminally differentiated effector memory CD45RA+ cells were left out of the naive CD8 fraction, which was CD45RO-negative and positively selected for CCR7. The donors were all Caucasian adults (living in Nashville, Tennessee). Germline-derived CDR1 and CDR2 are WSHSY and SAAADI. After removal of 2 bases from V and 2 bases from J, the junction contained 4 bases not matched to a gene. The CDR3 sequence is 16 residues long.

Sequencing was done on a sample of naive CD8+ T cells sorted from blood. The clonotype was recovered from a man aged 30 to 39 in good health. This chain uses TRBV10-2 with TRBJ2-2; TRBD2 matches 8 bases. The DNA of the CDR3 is TGCGCCAGCAGTGAGAGTGCGGGAGGTAACACCGGGGAGCTGTTTTTT. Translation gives CASSESAGGNTGELFF.